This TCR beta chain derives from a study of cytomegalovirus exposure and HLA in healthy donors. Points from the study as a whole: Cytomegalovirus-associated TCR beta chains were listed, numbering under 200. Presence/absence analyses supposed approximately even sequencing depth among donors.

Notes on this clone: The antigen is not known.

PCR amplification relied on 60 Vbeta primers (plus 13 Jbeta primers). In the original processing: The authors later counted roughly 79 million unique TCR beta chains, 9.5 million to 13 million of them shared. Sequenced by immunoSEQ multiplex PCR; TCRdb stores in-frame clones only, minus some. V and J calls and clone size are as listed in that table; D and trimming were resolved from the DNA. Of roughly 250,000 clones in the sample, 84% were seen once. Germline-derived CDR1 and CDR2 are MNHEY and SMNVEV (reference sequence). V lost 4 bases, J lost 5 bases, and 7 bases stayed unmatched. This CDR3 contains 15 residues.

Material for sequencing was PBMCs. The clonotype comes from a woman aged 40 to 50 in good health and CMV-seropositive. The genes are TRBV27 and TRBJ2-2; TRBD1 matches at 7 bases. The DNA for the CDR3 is TGTGCCAGCAGTTCTCAGGGGGTGGGAACCGGGGAGCTGTTTTTT. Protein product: CASSSQGVGTGELFF.